This passage covers 29 T cell receptor beta chains from one sample sequenced in a study of T cell repertoires in cytomegalovirus infection (dated 2019 in TCRdb). Instrument on record: Illumina HiSeq 1500. TCRdb trimmed the raw reads at Q25, called clones with MiXCR and kept productive beta chains. Records with the same CDR3 protein are collapsed into one entry carrying the most frequent genes and DNA. The sample table contains about 740,000 distinct CDR3 sequences; only one count was recorded for around 31% of them. In total, the top ten clones hold 18% of the sample. What these receptors recognize is not known. This sample's treatment or condition label indicates: in vitro stimulation with specific CMV peptide epitopes to enrich CMV-specific T cells. The sequencing here drew on cultured PBMCs, taken from culture after CMV antigen stimulation. Receptor source: a human donor in good health (CMV status not recorded). Some clones in this sample may be carry-over from other donors' samples.

The chain joins TRBV18 to TRBJ1-5; no reliable D call. Trimming took 3 bases from V and 4 from J, leaving 7 bases between them. CDR3 length: 13 residues. Looked up from germline, CDR1 is KGHSH and CDR2 is LQKENI. The CDR3 DNA reads TGTGCCAGCTCACCGGTGACAAATCAGCCCCAGCATTTT. It specifies CASSPVTNQPQHF. Full variable domain (missing parts from reference TRBV18 and TRBJ1-5): NAGVMQNPRHLVRRRGQEARLRCSPMKGHSHVYWYRQLPEEGLKFMVYLQKENIIDESGMPKERFSAEFPKEGPSILRIQQVVRGDSAAYFCASSPVTNQPQHFGDGTRLSIL.

CDR3 loop: CASSAPGWSSYEQYF. For the CDR3, the DNA is TGTGCCAGCAGTGCCCCGGGCTGGAGCTCGTACGAGCAGTACTTC. The rearrangement joins TRBV12-3 or TRBV12-4 to TRBJ2-7, with D hard to call. The CDR3 consists of 15 residues. Trimming took off 5 bases at V and 4 bases at J, with 18 bases between the two ends.

The chain has TRBV12-3 or TRBV12-4 and TRBJ1-2; 9 nucleotides agree with TRBD1. The CDR3 runs to 14 residues. The V segment lost 6 bases and the J segment 3 bases; nucleotides outside the gene matches: 5. In DNA form, the CDR3 reads TGTGCCAGCAGGAGGACAGGGGCTTACTATGGCTACACCTTC. This encodes CASRRTGAYYGYTF.

This clonotype has only a few counts. The V call is TRBV5-4, the J call TRBJ1-1; 8 nucleotides line up with TRBD1. The CDR3 runs to 14 residues. V was clipped by 0 bases and J by 4 bases; unmatched bases: 2. Looked up from germline, CDR1 is SGHNT and CDR2 is YYREEE (reference sequence). CDR3 nucleotide sequence: TGTGCCAGCAGCTTGGTGGGGACAGGCACTGAAGCTTTCTTT. Protein: CASSLVGTGTEAFF.

This clonotype was counted ten times or more. The J gene is TRBJ1-1, the V gene TRBV12-3 or TRBV12-4; no clear D gene. CDR3 size: 13 residues. The V gene lost 3 bases and the J gene lost 0 bases, with 5 bases spanning the gap. The CDR3 DNA sequence: TGTGCCAGCAGTTTTGTTATGAACACTGAAGCTTTCTTT. This sequence encodes CASSFVMNTEAFF.

This clonotype was detected a few times. In DNA, the CDR3 is TGTGCCACAGGGGGGGACAGGGGGCTCAATGAGCAGTTCTTC. Its protein product is CATGGDRGLNEQFF. This chain uses TRBV19 with TRBJ2-1, with 12 bases identical to TRBD1. The CDR3 contains 14 residues. The ends lost 10 bases at V and 6 bases at J; junction bases unmatched: 7. Germline loops: CDR1 LNHDA, CDR2 SQIVND (reference sequence).

The count of this clonotype is one. This sequence joins TRBV20-1 and TRBJ2-1; TRBD2 agrees at 8 bases. The trim removed 6 bases at V and 9 bases at J, leaving 13 bases unmatched. Per the germline V gene, CDR1 is DFQATT and CDR2 is SNEGSKA (reference sequence). The CDR3 totals 14 residues. CDR3 bases: TGCAGTGCGACTCGCGGGAGGATAAGTAGTGAGCAGTTCTTC. Translating it yields CSATRGRISSEQFF.

V usage is TRBV5-1 and J usage is TRBJ1-4, with D possibly being TRBD1 (6 bases). The CDR3 has 14 amino acids. Trimming cost V 2 bases and J 3 bases, with 8 bases left between them. CDR1 and CDR2 (germline): SGHRS, YFSETQ. This CDR3 reads CASSFSGANEKLFF. CDR3 DNA: TGCGCCAGCAGCTTTTCAGGGGCTAATGAAAAACTGTTTTTT.

The table lists this clonotype with a few counts. This chain uses TRBV12-3 or TRBV12-4 with TRBJ1-1, with D unresolved. The CDR3 totals 13 residues. The germline V and J ends were trimmed by 10 bases and 4 bases, with 16 bases remaining between them. In DNA form, the CDR3 reads TGTGCCACCAACCGAGGTCAACGCACTGAAGCTTTCTTT. Its protein is CATNRGQRTEAFF.

The rearrangement links TRBV11-3 to TRBJ2-2; D uncertain. CDR1 is SGHNT and CDR2 is YENEEA in the germline V gene. V was trimmed by 5 bases and J by 3 bases, leaving 10 bases between them. The CDR3 length is 14 residues. As DNA, the CDR3 is TGTGCCAGCAGCCCGAGCCAGGACACCGGGGAGCTGTTTTTT. Protein sequence: CASSPSQDTGELFF.

The chain joins TRBV15 to TRBJ2-5; D possibly uses TRBD1 or TRBD2 (6 bases each). The CDR3 consists of 14 residues. V was cut by 6 bases and J by 4 bases, with 15 bases left in between. The germline V gene encodes CDR1 LNHNV and CDR2 YYDKDF (reference sequence). DNA for the CDR3: TGTGCCACCAGAGGAGGGGGTTCCGGAGAGACCCAGTACTTC. This codes for CATRGGGSGETQYF.

The sample holds one count of this clonotype. The gene calls are TRBV7-9 and TRBJ2-3; 7 nucleotides align to TRBD2. Germline V gene data show CDR1 as SEHNR and CDR2 as FQNEAQ (reference sequence). Trimming at V came to 8 bases and at J to 2 bases, leaving 13 bases not matched to a gene. This CDR3 has 16 amino acids. This CDR3 is CASSMGGRYDTDTQYF. For the CDR3, the DNA is TGTGCCAGCTCCATGGGGGGGAGGTATGACACAGATACGCAGTATTTT.

The chain recombines TRBV10-3 with TRBJ2-7, with TRBD1 identical over 10 bases. Per the germline V gene, CDR1 is ENHRY and CDR2 is SYGVKD. The J segment lost 4 bases and the V segment lost 6 bases, leaving 6 bases of the junction unmatched. The CDR3 consists of 14 residues. The CDR3: CAIRDRDRGYEQYF. Written as DNA, the CDR3 is TGTGCCATCAGGGACCGGGACAGGGGATACGAGCAGTACTTC.

The chain uses TRBV5-6 and TRBJ2-1, with 8 bases fitting TRBD1. J was trimmed by 2 bases and V by 3 bases; bases with no gene match: 7. Germline CDR1 reads SGHDT; CDR2 reads YYEEEE. CDR3 length: 16 residues. The CDR3 DNA reads as TGTGCCAGCAGCTCGTCAGGGGGCTTGCCCTACAATGAGCAGTTCTTC. As protein: CASSSSGGLPYNEQFF.

V is TRBV6-6 and J is TRBJ2-7; TRBD1 or TRBD2 may be the D gene (7 bases each). The CDR3 totals 15 residues. Deletions cut 3 bases from V and 9 bases from J, with 21 bases between. Germline assignment: CDR1 MNHNY and CDR2 SVGAGI (reference sequence). This CDR3 is CASSYRPGGGLGQYF. In DNA form, the CDR3 reads TGTGCCAGCAGTTATCGGCCAGGGGGGGGTTTGGGGCAGTACTTC.

The chain is built from TRBV7-2 and TRBJ2-7; 7 nucleotides match TRBD2. CDR3 length: 14 amino acids. CDR1 is SGHTA, CDR2 FQGNSA, per germline. Trimming at V came to 5 bases and at J to 2 bases, leaving 6 bases not matched to a gene. The CDR3 DNA reads TGTGCCAGCAGCCCCAGCGGGATGGCCTACGAGCAGTACTTC. Protein sequence: CASSPSGMAYEQYF.

The chain carries TRBV7-8 and TRBJ2-7; 7 nucleotides match TRBD2. Germline-derived CDR1 and CDR2 are SGHVS and FQNEAQ. CDR3 length equals 16 residues. Losses at the gene ends were 1 base for V and 2 bases for J; bases not matched to a gene: 8. CDR3 DNA sequence: TGTGCCAGCAGCTTAGGTCGAGGCGGGGGTCCCTACGAGCAGTACTTC. As protein: CASSLGRGGGPYEQYF.

This clonotype has just one count. A junction boundary mismatches the germline segment, possibly from a read error. The chain employs TRBV4-1 and TRBJ2-1; the match to TRBD2 covers 9 bases. The CDR3 runs 17 residues. Germline V gives CDR1 MGHRA, CDR2 YSYEKL. CDR3 loop: CASSQDRRGGVNNEQFF. The CDR3 DNA reads as TGTGCCAGCAGCCAAGATCGGCGGGGGGGGGTTAACAATGAGCAGTTCTTC.

J is TRBJ2-1 and V is TRBV6-1; 7 bases map to TRBD2. This CDR3 comprises 14 residues. V lost 7 bases, J lost 6 bases, and 9 bases stayed unmatched. The germline V gene encodes CDR1 MNHNS and CDR2 SASEGT. The CDR3: CASKGTNNRNEQFF. The CDR3 DNA is TGTGCCAGCAAAGGGACTAATAATCGCAATGAGCAGTTCTTC.

This clonotype was counted only a few times. The genes are TRBV12-3 or TRBV12-4 and TRBJ1-3; 8 bases are a match to TRBD1. This CDR3 is built from 14 residues. The V and J ends lost 5 bases and 2 bases, in that order; junction bases with no gene match: 2. For the CDR3, the DNA is TGTGCCAGCAGTATACAGGGGGCTGGAAACACCATATATTTT. Residues: CASSIQGAGNTIYF.

This sequence joins TRBV2 and TRBJ2-6; D uncertain. The V end was cut by 4 bases, the J end by 4 bases, with 8 bases between. The length of the CDR3 is 14 residues. CDR1 and CDR2 from the germline V gene are SNHLY and FYNNEI. The CDR3 protein is CASSALRGANVLTF. The CDR3 DNA reads TGTGCCAGCAGTGCTTTGAGAGGGGCCAACGTCCTGACTTTC.

This clonotype was seen repeatedly, ten times or more. The chain couples TRBV7-2 to TRBJ2-2, with a tentative D call TRBD2 (6 bases). CDR1 SGHTA and CDR2 FQGNSA come from the germline V gene. The CDR3 contains 16 residues. Trimming cost V 6 bases and J 3 bases, with 17 bases left between them. The CDR3 loop reads CASRRTTNPDTGELFF. The CDR3 DNA follows: TGTGCCAGCAGGCGGACTACTAACCCGGACACCGGGGAGCTGTTTTTT.

The CDR3 loop reads CASSPVTGYGYTF. CDR3 sequence (DNA): TGCGCCAGCAGCCCCGTTACTGGCTATGGCTACACCTTC. The chain carries TRBV4-3 and TRBJ1-2; D gene unclear. The CDR3 is 13 residues long. Germline V lookup: CDR1 LGHNA, CDR2 YSLEER. The V and J ends lost 4 bases and 4 bases respectively, with 10 bases between them.

This clonotype was observed a single time. Since a much larger clone is just one base distant, this may be a read error. The genes are TRBV7-2 and TRBJ2-3; D gene ambiguous. This CDR3 spans 13 amino acids. Germline V CDR1 and CDR2: SGHTA, FQGNSA. V gave up 4 bases and J gave up 8 bases, with 13 bases separating them. The CDR3 DNA reads as TGTGCCAGCAGCTCGAGGCAGTTAATTACGCAGTATTTT. Protein: CASSSRQLITQYF.

This clonotype was counted only a few times. The chain recombines TRBV18 with TRBJ1-1, with D hard to call. The CDR3 is made up of 13 amino acids. The germline V gene encodes CDR1 KGHSH and CDR2 LQKENI. Trimming cost V 2 bases and J 6 bases, with 10 bases left between them. CDR3 DNA sequence: TGTGCCAGCTCACCAGAGGGTAACGCTGAAGCTTTCTTT. Translation gives CASSPEGNAEAFF.

In its sample, this clonotype was seen a few times. CDR3 amino acids: CASSLSKGNTEAFF. Here the CDR3 DNA reads TGCGCCAGCAGCTTGTCGAAGGGGAACACTGAAGCTTTCTTT. V usage is TRBV5-1 and J usage is TRBJ1-1; D ambiguous. V was clipped by 1 base and J by 1 base, with 8 bases between them. Per germline, CDR1 SGHRS and CDR2 YFSETQ. This CDR3 contains 14 residues. Complete variable domain (other parts from reference TRBV5-1 and TRBJ1-1): KAGVTQTPRYLIKTRGQQVTLSCSPISGHRSVSWYQQTPGQGLQFLFEYFSETQRNKGNFPGRFSGRQFSNSRSEMNVSTLELGDSALYLCASSLSKGNTEAFFGQGTRLTVV.

A few counts support this clonotype. The chain joins TRBV5-1 to TRBJ2-1, with 11 bases lining up with TRBD2. This CDR3 is 14 amino acids long. Germline V gene sequence: CDR1 SGHRS, CDR2 YFSETQ. Unmatched junction bases numbered 4, after V lost 3 bases and J lost 8 bases. In DNA form, the CDR3 reads TGCGCCAGCAGCTATACTAGCGGGAGCTATGAGCAGTTCTTC. Protein: CASSYTSGSYEQFF. The variable domain in full, completed from reference TRBV5-1 and TRBJ2-1, reads KAGVTQTPRYLIKTRGQQVTLSCSPISGHRSVSWYQQTPGQGLQFLFEYFSETQRNKGNFPGRFSGRQFSNSRSEMNVSTLELGDSALYLCASSYTSGSYEQFFGPGTRLTVL.

This clonotype was detected only a few times. The chain combines TRBV7-2 with TRBJ2-2; D not resolved. The V gene's germline CDR1 is SGHTA and CDR2 FQGNSA. The CDR3 has 13 residues. The V end lost 3 bases, the J end lost 6 bases, and 8 bases lay between the germline ends. CDR3 DNA sequence: TGTGCCAGCAGCTTTAGGGCCCCCGGGGAGCTGTTTTTT. This translates into CASSFRAPGELFF. The full variable domain, in which reference TRBV7-2 and TRBJ2-2 provide the parts outside the CDR3, is GAGVSQSPSNKVTEKGKDVELRCDPISGHTALYWYRQSLGQGLEFLIYFQGNSAPDKSGLPSDRFSAERTGGSVSTLTIQRTQQEDSAVYLCASSFRAPGELFFGEGSRLTVL.

This clonotype was counted between two and nine times. The rearrangement joins TRBV7-2 to TRBJ2-7; 8 bases line up with TRBD1. The CDR3 is made up of 14 amino acids. Germline V gene data show CDR1 as SGHTA and CDR2 as FQGNSA. The trim removed 8 bases at V and 5 bases at J, leaving 11 bases unmatched. CDR3 sequence reads: CASCPGTGPHEQYF. CDR3 nucleotides: TGTGCCAGCTGTCCCGGGACAGGACCGCACGAGCAGTACTTC. The full variable domain, with the rest looked up from reference TRBV7-2 and TRBJ2-7, is GAGVSQSPSNKVTEKGKDVELRCDPISGHTALYWYRQSLGQGLEFLIYFQGNSAPDKSGLPSDRFSAERTGGSVSTLTIQRTQQEDSAVYLCASCPGTGPHEQYFGPGTRLTVT.